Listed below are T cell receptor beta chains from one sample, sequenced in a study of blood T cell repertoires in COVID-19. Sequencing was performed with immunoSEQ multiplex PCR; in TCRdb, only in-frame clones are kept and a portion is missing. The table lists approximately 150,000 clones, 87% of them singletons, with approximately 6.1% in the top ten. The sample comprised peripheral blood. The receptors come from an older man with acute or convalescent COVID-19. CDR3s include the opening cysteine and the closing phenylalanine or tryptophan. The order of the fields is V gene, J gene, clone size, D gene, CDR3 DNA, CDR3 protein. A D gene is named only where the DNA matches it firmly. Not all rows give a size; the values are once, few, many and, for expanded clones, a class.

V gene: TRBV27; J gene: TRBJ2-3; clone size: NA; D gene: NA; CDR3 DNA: TGTGCCAGGACCCAGACAGGGAGGACAGATACGCAGTATTTT; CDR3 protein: CARTQTGRTDTQYF
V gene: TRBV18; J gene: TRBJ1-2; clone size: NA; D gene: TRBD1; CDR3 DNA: TGTGCCAGCTCCCCAGGGGGCGGAGATGGCTACACCTTC; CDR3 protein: CASSPGGGDGYTF
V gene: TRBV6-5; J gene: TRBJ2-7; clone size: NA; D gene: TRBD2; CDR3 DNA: TGTGCCAGCAGTTTACGCGGGAGGATGGACGAGCAGTACTTC; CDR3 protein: CASSLRGRMDEQYF
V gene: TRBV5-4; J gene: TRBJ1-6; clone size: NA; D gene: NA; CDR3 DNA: TGTGCCAGCAGCTTAGGGCCCAGGGCTAATTCACCCCTCCACTTT; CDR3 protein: CASSLGPRANSPLHF
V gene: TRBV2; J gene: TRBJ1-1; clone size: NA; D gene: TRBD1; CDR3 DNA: TGTGCCAGCAGTCCTACAGGGGTTGGGACTGAAGCTTTCTTT; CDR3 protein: CASSPTGVGTEAFF
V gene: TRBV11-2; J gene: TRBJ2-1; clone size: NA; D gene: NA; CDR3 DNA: TGTGCCAGCAGCTTGGAGGGACTCGACAATGAGCAGTTCTTC; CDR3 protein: CASSLEGLDNEQFF
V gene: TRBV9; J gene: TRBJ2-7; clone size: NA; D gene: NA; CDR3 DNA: TGTGCCAGCAGCGTAGGCTGGACTACCTACGAGCAGTACTTC; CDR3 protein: CASSVGWTTYEQYF
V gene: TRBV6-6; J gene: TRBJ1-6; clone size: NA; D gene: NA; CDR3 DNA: TGTGCCAGCAGTCCCTACAGCACCGGGAACAGTAATTCACCCCTCCACTTT; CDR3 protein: CASSPYSTGNSNSPLHF
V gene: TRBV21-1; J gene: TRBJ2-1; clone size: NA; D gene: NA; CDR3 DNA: TGTGCCAGCAGCCCGACAGAGAGCTCCTACAATGAGCAGTTCTTC; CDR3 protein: CASSPTESSYNEQFF
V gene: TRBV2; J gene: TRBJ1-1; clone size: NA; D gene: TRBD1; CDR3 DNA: TGTGCCAGCAAAGGGACAGGGGGCCCGAACACTGAAGCTTTCTTT; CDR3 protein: CASKGTGGPNTEAFF
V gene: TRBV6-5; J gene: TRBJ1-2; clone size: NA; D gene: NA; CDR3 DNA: TGTGCCAGCAGTTATCACGTCACCTCTAGCTATGGCTACACCTTC; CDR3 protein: CASSYHVTSSYGYTF
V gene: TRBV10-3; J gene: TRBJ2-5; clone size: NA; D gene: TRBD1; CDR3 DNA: TGTGCCATCAGTGCAGGGGGTGAGACCCAGTACTTC; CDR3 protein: CAISAGGETQYF
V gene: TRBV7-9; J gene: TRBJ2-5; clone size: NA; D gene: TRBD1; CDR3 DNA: TGTGCCAGCAGCTTAGAACAGGGGGCAGGTGAGACCCAGTACTTC; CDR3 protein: CASSLEQGAGETQYF
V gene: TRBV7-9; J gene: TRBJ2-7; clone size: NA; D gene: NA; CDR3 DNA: TGTGCCAGCAGCTTAGCGTCGACAGCCTACGAGCAGTACTTC; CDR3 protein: CASSLASTAYEQYF
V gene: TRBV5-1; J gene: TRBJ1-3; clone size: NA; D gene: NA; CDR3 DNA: TGCGCCAGCAGCTTGACCGGGTTTGGAAACACCATATATTTT; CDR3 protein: CASSLTGFGNTIYF
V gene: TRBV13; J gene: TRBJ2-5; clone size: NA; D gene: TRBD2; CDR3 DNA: TGTGCCAGCTCAGCGGGGGGTGCCCAAGAGACCCAGTACTTC; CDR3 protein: CASSAGGAQETQYF
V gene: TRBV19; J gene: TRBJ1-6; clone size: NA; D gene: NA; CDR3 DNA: TGTGCCAGTAGTATGGGCACAGCTATTAATTCACCCCTCCACTTT; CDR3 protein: CASSMGTAINSPLHF
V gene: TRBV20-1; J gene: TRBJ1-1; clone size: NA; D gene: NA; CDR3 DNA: TGCAGTGCTAGTAGGGGGAGCGACACTGAAGCTTTCTTT; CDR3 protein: CSASRGSDTEAFF
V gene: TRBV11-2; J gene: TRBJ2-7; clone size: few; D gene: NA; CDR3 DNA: TGTGCCAGCAGCTTAGACCGGTACGAGCAGTACTTC; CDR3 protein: CASSLDRYEQYF
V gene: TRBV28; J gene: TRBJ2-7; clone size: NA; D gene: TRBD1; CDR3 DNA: TGTGCCAGCAGTTTAGCAGGGGGTGGGTACGAGCAGTACTTC; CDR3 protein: CASSLAGGGYEQYF
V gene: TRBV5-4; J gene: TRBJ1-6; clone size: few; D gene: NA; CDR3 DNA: TGTGCCAGCAGCCCCTACCGGCCTGGAACAGATAATTCACCCCTCCACTTT; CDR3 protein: CASSPYRPGTDNSPLHF
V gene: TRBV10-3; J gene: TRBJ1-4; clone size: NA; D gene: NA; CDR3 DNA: TGTGCCATCAGTGAGTCCCCGACAAGAGAGAGTGAAAAACTGTTTTTT; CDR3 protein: CAISESPTRESEKLFF
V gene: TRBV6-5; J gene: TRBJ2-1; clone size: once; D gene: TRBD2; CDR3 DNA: TGTGCCAGCACCCTACCCGGTAGCGGGGGAGTCTTC; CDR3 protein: CASTLPGSGGVF
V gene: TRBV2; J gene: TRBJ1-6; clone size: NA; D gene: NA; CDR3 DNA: TGTGCCAGCATGAGTAGTGGGGGGAGACCTAATTCACCCCTCCACTTT; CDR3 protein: CASMSSGGRPNSPLHF
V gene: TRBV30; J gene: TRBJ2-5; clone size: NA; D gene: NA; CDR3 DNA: TGTGCCTGGGAAGGGGCCCACAGGGAGACCCAGTACTTC; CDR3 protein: CAWEGAHRETQYF
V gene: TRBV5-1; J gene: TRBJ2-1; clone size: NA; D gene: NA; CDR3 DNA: TGCGCCAGCAGCAAAGCGGAGAGTCTCTACAATGAGCAGTTCTTC; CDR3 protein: CASSKAESLYNEQFF
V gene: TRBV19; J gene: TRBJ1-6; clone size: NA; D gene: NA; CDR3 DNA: TGTGCCAGTAGTATGTTAACGGACTCTTCACCCCTCCACTTT; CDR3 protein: CASSMLTDSSPLHF
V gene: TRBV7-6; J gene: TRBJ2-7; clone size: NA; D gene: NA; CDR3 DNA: TGTGCCAGCAGCTTAGATTCGGGGGGCGCTTTCGAGCAGTACTTC; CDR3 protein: CASSLDSGGAFEQYF
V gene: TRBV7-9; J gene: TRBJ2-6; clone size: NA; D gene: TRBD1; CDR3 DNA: TGTGCCGGGGACAGATCCTTCTCTGGGGCCAACGTCCTGACTTTC; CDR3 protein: CAGDRSFSGANVLTF
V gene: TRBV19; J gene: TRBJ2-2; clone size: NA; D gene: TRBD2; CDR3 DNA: TGTGCCAGTAGTATCACTAGCGGGGGACCGAACACCGGGGAGCTGTTTTTT; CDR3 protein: CASSITSGGPNTGELFF
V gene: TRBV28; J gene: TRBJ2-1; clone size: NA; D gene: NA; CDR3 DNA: TGTGCCAGCAGTTTAAGGGGGAGGGGATACAATGAGCAGTTCTTC; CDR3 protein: CASSLRGRGYNEQFF
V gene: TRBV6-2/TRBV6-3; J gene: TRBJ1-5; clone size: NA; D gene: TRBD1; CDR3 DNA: TGTGCCAGCAGTTCCCAGGGGGCGGGCAATCAGCCCCAGCATTTT; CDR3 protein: CASSSQGAGNQPQHF
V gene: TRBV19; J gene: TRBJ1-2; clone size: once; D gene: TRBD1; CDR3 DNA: TGTGCCAGTACGCACAGGGGGCTCGGCTATGGCTACACCTTC; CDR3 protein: CASTHRGLGYGYTF
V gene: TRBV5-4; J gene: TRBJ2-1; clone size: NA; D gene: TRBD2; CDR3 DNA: TGTGCCAGCAGCTTGGCCGAACTAGCGGGAGGGCCGAATGAGCAGTTCTTC; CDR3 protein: CASSLAELAGGPNEQFF
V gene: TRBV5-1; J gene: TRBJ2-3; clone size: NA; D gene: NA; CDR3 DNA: TGCGCCAGCAGTCCTTCCTCTTCCCCCACAGATACGCAGTATTTT; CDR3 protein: CASSPSSSPTDTQYF
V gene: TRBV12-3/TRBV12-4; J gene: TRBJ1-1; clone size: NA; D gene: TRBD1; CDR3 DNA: TGTGCCAGCAGTTTCCGCAGGGGGCCTGAAGCTTTCTTT; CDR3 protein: CASSFRRGPEAFF
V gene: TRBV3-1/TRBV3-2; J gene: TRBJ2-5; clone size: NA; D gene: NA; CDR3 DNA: TGTGCCAGCAGCCCGATTAAGGGGTCGAATCAAGAGACCCAGTACTTC; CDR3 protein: CASSPIKGSNQETQYF
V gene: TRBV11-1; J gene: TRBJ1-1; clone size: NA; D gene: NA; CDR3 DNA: TGTGCCAGCAGCTTGAGGTTCGGTACTGAAGCTTTCTTT; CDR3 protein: CASSLRFGTEAFF
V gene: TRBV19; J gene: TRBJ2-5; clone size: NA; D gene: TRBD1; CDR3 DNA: TGTGCCAGTAGTACCGGGACAGGGGGTCTGATTCAAGAGACCCAGTACTTC; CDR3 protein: CASSTGTGGLIQETQYF
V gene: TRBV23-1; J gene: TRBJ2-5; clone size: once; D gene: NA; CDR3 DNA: TGCGCCAGCAGTCAATTCGGAGGGAAGACCCAGTACTTC; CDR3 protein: CASSQFGGKTQYF
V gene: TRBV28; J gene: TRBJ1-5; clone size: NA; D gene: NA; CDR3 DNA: TGTGCCAGCAGTCCCCCGGCGGGGAGCAATCAGCCCCAGCATTTT; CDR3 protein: CASSPPAGSNQPQHF
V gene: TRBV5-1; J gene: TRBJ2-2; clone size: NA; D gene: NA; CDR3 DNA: TGCGCCAGCAGCATGGACGGAGGCACCGGGGAGCTGTTTTTT; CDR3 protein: CASSMDGGTGELFF
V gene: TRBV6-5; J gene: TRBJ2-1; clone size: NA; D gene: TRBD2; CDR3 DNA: TGTGCCAGCAGATCCCATAGCGGGGGGGCCCAGTTCTTC; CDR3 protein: CASRSHSGGAQFF
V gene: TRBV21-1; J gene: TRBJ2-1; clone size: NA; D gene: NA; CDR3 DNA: TGTGCCAGCAGCAAAGAGGGGCCTAGCTCCTACAATGAGCAGTTCTTC; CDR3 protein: CASSKEGPSSYNEQFF
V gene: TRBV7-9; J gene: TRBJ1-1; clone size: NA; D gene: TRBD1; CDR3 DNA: TGTGCCAGCAGCTTTGGGACAGACCGTGCTTTCTTT; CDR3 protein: CASSFGTDRAFF
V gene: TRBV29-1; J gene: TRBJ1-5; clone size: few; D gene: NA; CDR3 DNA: TGCAGCGTCACACCCGGAGGCAATCAGCCCCAGCATTTT; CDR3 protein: CSVTPGGNQPQHF
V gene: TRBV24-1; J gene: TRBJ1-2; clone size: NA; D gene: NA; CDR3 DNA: TGTGCCACCACCAAAAGGGGTTATCACTATGGCTACACCTTC; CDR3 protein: CATTKRGYHYGYTF
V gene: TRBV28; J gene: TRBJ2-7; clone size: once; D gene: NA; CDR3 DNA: TGTGCCAGCAGTTTGCTCGGGAGTCCCTCCTACGAGCAGTACTTC; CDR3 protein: CASSLLGSPSYEQYF